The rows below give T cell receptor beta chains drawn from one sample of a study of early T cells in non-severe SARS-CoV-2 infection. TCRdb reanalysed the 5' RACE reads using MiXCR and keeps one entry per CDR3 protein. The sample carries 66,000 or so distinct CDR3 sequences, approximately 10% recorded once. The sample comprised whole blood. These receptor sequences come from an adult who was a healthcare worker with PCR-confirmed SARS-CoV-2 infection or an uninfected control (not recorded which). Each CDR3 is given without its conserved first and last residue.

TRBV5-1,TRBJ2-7,ASSSESYEQY
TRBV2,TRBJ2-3,ASSVDTQY
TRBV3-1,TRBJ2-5,ASSPSKWTQY
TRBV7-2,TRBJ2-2,ASSLLGLAGNTGELF
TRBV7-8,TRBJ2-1,ASSLEEGGSYNEQF
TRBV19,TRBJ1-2,ASYALYGYT
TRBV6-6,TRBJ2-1,ASSPLSSGANEQF
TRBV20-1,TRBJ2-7,SASGLEYYEQY
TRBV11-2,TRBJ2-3,ASSFTLGSTDTQY
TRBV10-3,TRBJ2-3,AISELGLAGGSSTDTQY
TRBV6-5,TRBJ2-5,ASSLVVQETQY
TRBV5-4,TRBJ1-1,ASSRDNVNTEAF
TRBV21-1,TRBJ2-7,ASGWTNHYEQY
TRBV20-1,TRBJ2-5,SASWSGLETQY
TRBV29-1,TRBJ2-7,SVGHTGEQY
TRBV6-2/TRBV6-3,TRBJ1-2,ASSRDGSYGYT
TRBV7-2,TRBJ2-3,ASSLVGRRAQY
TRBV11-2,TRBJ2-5,ASSLGTWETQY
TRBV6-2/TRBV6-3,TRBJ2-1,ASSPGLFSEQF
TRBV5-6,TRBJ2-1,ASSRLGARSDEQF
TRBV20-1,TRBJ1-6,SARVGWGEYNSPLH
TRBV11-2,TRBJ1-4,ASSTRQGRSEKLF
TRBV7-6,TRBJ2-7,ASSSPASPGEQY
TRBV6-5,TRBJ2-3,ASSPQGVPQY
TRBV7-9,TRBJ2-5,ASSFSAGGRETQY
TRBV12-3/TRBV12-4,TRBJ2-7,ASSLGGLLTGEQY
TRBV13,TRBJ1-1,ASSFSSTEAF
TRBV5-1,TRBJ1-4,ASSLKARGNEKLF
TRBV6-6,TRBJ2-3,ASTQGQVTDTQY
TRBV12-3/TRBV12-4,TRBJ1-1,ANRRGPGNTEAF
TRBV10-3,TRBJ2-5,AISAEDFQETQY
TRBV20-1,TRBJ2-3,SARGTSGGDESQY
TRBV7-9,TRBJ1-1,ASSYQANTEAF
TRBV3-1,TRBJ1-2,ASSQDWGYT
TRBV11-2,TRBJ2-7,ASSLVTLRTVEQY
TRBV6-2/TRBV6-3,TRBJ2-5,ASGETQY
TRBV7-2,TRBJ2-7,ASSLAPGSYEQY
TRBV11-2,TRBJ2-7,ASSYPGTGSYEQY
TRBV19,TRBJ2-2,ASTTRTAGDKNTGELF
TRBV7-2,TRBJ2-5,ASSSLATSRAQY
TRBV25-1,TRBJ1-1,ASRRDGTNTEAF
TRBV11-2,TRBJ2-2,ASSFGGPGELF
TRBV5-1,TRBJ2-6,ASSYGQGARGANVLT
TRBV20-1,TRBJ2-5,SARSLKRTGGETQY